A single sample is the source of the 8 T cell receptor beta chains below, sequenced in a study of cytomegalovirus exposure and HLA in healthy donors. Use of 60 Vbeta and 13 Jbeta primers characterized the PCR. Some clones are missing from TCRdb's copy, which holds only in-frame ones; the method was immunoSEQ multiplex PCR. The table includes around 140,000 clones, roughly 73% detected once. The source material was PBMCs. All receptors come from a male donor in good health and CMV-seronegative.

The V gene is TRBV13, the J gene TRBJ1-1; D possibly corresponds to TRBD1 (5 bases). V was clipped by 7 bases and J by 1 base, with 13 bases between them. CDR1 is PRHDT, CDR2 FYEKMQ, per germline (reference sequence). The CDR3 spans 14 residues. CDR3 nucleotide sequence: TGTGCCAGCACCCTCGGGAGGGGGAACACTGAAGCTTTCTTT. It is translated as CASTLGRGNTEAFF.

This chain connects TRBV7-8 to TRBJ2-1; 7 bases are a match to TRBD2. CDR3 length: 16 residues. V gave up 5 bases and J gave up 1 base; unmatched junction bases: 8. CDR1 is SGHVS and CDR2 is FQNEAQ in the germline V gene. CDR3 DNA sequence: TGTGCCAGCAGCCCCCTCGCCGGGGGGTCCTACAATGAGCAGTTCTTC. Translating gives CASSPLAGGSYNEQFF.

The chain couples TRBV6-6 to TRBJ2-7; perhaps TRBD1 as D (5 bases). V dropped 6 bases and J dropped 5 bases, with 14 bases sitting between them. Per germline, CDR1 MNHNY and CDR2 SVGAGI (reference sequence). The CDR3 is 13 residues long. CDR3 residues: CASSPPGLHEQYF. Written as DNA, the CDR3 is TGTGCCAGCAGCCCCCCAGGGCTCCACGAGCAGTACTTC.

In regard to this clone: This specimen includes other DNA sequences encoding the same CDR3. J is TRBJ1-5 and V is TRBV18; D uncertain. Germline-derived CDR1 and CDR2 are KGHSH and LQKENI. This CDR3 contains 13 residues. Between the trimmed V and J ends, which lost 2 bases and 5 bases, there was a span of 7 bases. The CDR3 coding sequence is TGTGCCAGCTCACCAGGGCGAGATCAGCCCCAGCATTTT. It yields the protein CASSPGRDQPQHF.

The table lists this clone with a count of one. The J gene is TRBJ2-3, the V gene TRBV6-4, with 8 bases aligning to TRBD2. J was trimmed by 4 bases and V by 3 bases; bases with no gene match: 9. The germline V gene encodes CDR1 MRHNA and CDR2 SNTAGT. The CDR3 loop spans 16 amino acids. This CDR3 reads CASSESYSGVSDTQYF. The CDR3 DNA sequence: TGTGCCAGCAGTGAGTCCTATAGCGGGGTCTCAGATACGCAGTATTTT.

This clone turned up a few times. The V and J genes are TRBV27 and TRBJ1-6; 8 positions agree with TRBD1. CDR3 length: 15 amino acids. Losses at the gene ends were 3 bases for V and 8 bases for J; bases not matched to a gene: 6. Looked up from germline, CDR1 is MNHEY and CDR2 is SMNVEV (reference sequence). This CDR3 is CASSFSRGHDSPLHF. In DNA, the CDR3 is TGTGCCAGCAGTTTTTCCAGGGGGCATGATTCACCCCTCCACTTT.

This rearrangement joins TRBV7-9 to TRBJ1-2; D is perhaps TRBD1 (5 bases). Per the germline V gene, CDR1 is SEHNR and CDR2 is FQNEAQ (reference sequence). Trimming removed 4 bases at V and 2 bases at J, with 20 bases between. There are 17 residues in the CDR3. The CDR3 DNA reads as TGTGCCAGCAGCTCCTCCCGGGATGGGACTGCAAACTATGGCTACACCTTC. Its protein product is CASSSSRDGTANYGYTF.

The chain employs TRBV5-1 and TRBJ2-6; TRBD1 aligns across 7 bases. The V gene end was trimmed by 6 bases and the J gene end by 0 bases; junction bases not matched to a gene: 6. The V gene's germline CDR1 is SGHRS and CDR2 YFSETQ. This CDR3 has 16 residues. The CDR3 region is CASTWDSSSGANVLTF. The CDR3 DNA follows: TGCGCCAGCACCTGGGACAGCAGCTCTGGGGCCAACGTCCTGACTTTC.